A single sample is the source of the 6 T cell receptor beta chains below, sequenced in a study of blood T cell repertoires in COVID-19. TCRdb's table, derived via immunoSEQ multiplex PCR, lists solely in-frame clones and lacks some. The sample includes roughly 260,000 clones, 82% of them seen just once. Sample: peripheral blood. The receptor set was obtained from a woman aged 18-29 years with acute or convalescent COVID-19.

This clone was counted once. The CDR3 loop is CASGLPGQGPWEAFF. DNA of the CDR3: TGTGCTAGTGGTTTGCCGGGACAGGGGCCTTGGGAGGCTTTCTTT. This chain joins TRBV12-5 and TRBJ1-1; the match to TRBD1 covers 10 bases. J was trimmed by 11 bases and V by 2 bases; bases with no gene match: 11. This CDR3 is 15 amino acids long. The germline V gene encodes CDR1 LGHNT and CDR2 FRNRAP.

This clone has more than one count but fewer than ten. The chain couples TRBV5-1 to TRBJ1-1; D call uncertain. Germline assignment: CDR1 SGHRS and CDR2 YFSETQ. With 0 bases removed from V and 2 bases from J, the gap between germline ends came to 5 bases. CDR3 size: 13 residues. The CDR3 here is CASSLEINTEAFF. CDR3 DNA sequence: TGCGCCAGCAGCTTGGAAATAAACACTGAAGCTTTCTTT. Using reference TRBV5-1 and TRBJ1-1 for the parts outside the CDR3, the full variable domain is KAGVTQTPRYLIKTRGQQVTLSCSPISGHRSVSWYQQTPGQGLQFLFEYFSETQRNKGNFPGRFSGRQFSNSRSEMNVSTLELGDSALYLCASSLEINTEAFFGQGTRLTVV.

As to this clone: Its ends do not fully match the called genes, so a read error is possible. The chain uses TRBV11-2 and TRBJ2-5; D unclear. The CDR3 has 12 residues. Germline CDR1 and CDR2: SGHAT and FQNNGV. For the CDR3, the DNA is TGTGCCAGCAGCTTAGGCCCGAGTCGCCCCGACTTC. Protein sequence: CASSLGPSRPDF. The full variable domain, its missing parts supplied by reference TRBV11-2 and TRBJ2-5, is EAGVAQSPRYKIIEKRQSVAFWCNPISGHATLYWYQQILGQGPKLLIQFQNNGVVDDSQLPKDRFSAERLKGVDSTLKIQPAKLEDSAVYLCASSLGPSRPDFGPGTRLLVL.

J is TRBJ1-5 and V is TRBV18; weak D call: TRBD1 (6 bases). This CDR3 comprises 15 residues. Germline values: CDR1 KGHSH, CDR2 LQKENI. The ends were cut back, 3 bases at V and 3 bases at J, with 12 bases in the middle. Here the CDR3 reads CASSPNRADNQPQHF. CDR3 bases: TGTGCCAGCTCACCTAACAGGGCGGACAATCAGCCCCAGCATTTT.

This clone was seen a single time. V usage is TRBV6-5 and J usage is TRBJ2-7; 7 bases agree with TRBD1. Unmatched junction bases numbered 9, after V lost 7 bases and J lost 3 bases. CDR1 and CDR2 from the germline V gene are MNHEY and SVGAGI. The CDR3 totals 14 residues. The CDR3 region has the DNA TGTGCCAGCATGACGGGGACAGACAACTACGAGCAGTACTTC. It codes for CASMTGTDNYEQYF.

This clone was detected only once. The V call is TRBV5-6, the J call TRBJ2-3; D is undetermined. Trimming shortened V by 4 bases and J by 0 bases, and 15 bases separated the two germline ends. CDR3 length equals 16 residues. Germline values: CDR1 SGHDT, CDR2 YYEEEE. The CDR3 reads CASSPLVDTSTDTQYF. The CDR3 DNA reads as TGTGCCAGCAGCCCCCTCGTCGATACTAGCACAGATACGCAGTATTTT.